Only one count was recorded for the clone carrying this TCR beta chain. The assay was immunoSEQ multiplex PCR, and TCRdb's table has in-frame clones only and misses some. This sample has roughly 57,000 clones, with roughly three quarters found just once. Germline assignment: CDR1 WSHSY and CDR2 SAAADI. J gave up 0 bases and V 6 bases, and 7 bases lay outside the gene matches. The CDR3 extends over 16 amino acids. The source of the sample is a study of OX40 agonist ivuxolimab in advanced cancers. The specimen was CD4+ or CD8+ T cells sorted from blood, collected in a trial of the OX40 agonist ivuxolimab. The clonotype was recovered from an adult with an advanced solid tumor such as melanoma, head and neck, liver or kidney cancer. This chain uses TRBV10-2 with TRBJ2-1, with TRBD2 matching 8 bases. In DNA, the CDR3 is TGCGCCAGCAGGCCGGGACTAGGGAGCTCCTACAATGAGCAGTTCTTC. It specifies CASRPGLGSSYNEQFF.